This T cell receptor (beta chain) came from a study of cytomegalovirus exposure and HLA in healthy donors. The study ran its PCR with 60 Vbeta and 13 Jbeta primers. Data came from immunoSEQ multiplex PCR; TCRdb stores just in-frame clones and leaves some out. The sample holds around 150,000 clones; nearly 80% are singletons and the top ten take about 14%. This clone showed up just once. Its antigen is as yet unknown. General observations from the study: Being indistinguishable, some V segments were excluded, TRBV6-2 and TRBV6-3 among them.

The germline V gene encodes CDR1 MDHEN and CDR2 SYDVKM. The CDR3 spans 13 residues. After removal of 7 bases from V and 7 bases from J, the junction contained 7 bases not matched to a gene. The sequencing input was PBMCs. The rearrangement links TRBV28 to TRBJ1-2; 9 positions agree with TRBD1. This receptor was taken from a man aged 50 to 59 in good health and CMV-seropositive. CDR3 protein: CASTAGTGSGYTF. CDR3 bases: TGTGCCAGCACCGCCGGGACAGGGAGTGGCTACACCTTC.